This TCR beta chain came from a study of cytomegalovirus exposure and HLA in healthy donors (dated by TCRdb to about 2017). With respect to the entire study: An earlier analysis of roughly 610 of the donors reported roughly 300 Gb of sequence data and 100 million to 120 million unique TCR beta sequences obtained from around 170 million T cells. An early release that covered roughly 600 HLA-typed donors contained around 300 gigabases of sequencing data and roughly 84 million unique TCR sequences. Of the 300 to 450 genotyped donors, roughly 76% were placed in the genetic ancestry cluster associated with self-reported Caucasian donors. The study was designed to test whether signatures of past pathogen exposure could be identified by cataloging public T cell receptors. The study used immunosequencing to profile the T cell repertoires of 666 subjects and linked those repertoires to cytomegalovirus serostatus. In addition to the first cohort of roughly 670 subjects, a separate validation cohort of 130 or so different subjects was used. The study combined high-throughput TCR immunosequencing, statistical association of individual TCRs with disease status, and machine learning to predict cytomegalovirus infection status. A later analysis re-analyzed previously published TCR beta repertoires from 666 donors and added high-resolution HLA genotyping to study TCR occurrence patterns. Rather than drawing on any new phenotypic data, the later analysis identified candidate immune exposures from TCR beta sequences and the way those sequences occurred across donors. In an earlier analysis of 550 to 700 of the donors, high-throughput TCR beta sequencing was used to judge whether each TCR beta V gene segment behaved as functional or pseudogenic. Alongside the repertoire data, information on donor age, sex, ethnicity and CMV serostatus was compiled. A later genetic analysis took genome-wide SNP genotypes for about 55% of the 666 donors and used that subset as a discovery cohort. All discovery cohort repertoires had been generated on a single sequencing platform. HLA typing covered class I and class II loci at four-digit resolution. The number of typed donors differed by locus: about 620-630 for A, B, C, DRB1 and DQB1; 500 to 550 for DQA1; roughly 600 for DPA1; and some 430 for DPB1. Five DR-DQ haplotypes were treated as single units for association and clustering because of strong linkage in the cohort. Among some 400 genotyped donors of the cohort, an average of roughly 230,000 unique TCR beta nucleotide sequences was sequenced per donor, of which about 18% were non-productive.

Study-level results and caveats: In a later analysis, some 18,000 TCR beta sequences were associated with specific HLA alleles at a false discovery rate of 0.05. In the study, about 150 TCR beta chains were listed as associated with cytomegalovirus. Correlated functional status among segregating V segments might be attributable to linkage disequilibrium, but an unknown experimental factor could not be ruled out. A later analysis found that HLA-associated TCR beta chains were more clonally expanded and had lower generation probabilities than equally common non-associated chains. According to a later analysis, most CMV-associated TCR beta chains appeared to be HLA-restricted, and the HLA associations seemed to be driven largely by CMV exposure. The only immune exposure information available for the cohort was CMV serostatus. An earlier analysis of around 540 of the donors showed that most TCR beta V segments appeared in productive rearrangements either about 87% or about 30% of the time, which broadly matched IMGT annotations. In both the original and validation cohorts, the classifier was reported to diagnose cytomegalovirus status with high specificity and sensitivity. While some public TCRs were present in many individuals, most TCR sequences turned up only very rarely across donors. A later genetic analysis associated a missense DCLRE1C variant with V-gene and J-gene trimming of TCR beta chains, and an independent cohort replicated the association. In a later genetic analysis, fewer N-insertions in productive TCRs were reported among donors in an Asian-associated ancestry cluster than the 666-donor mean. Several of the top co-occurrence clusters appeared to be linked to parvovirus B19, influenza, CMV and Epstein-Barr virus, according to a later analysis. The earlier analysis of about 600 of the donors excluded roughly 17 rarely observed V segments, including chromosome 9 orphons, because counts were too low. Because HLA typing was unavailable for some donors at each locus, only the typed subset was used in association tests. The authors suggested that the approach could potentially be extended to other disease states and immunological phenotypes. In a later analysis, the rate of TCR association differed among HLA loci, with DRB1 alleles having the most associated TCRs and HLA-C alleles having the fewest. Strong co-occurrence of HLA alleles, especially DR and DQ, made assigning TCR associations to individual alleles difficult. A few of the identified cytomegalovirus-associated TCR beta chains were confirmed in vitro to be specific for cytomegalovirus antigens. A group of highly shared sequence variants was considered likely to be a technical artifact of the sequencing pipeline. In this cohort, only TCR beta chains were sequenced, and detectable features were limited by the absence of alpha or paired-chain data. A further reported finding was that TCR beta sequences accurately predicted the HLA-A and HLA-B alleles for most subjects in the first cohort. The 87-base-pair reads could not distinguish some IMGT-functional V segments, including TRBV6-2 and TRBV6-3, so those segments were excluded. Sequencing depth was assumed to be roughly uniform across donors in the presence/absence analyses, though that assumption may not hold.

Libraries were made using the immunoSEQ multiplex PCR assay. For the multiplex PCR, a mixture combining 60 forward primers for TCR Vbeta segments and 13 reverse primers for TCR Jbeta segments was used. The CDR3 region of rearranged TCR beta genes was amplified from genomic DNA by a multiplex PCR assay. Amplified TCR beta libraries were sequenced as 87-base-pair reads on the Illumina HiSeq System. Per the original workflow: A later analysis tallied some 79 million unique TCR beta chains across the 610 or so repertoires, and about 10 million of those chains were shared by two or more donors. Raw reads were error-corrected and collapsed into unique sequences with a nearest-neighbor algorithm that merged closely related sequences to remove PCR and sequencing errors. To assign V, D and J gene segments, CDR3 sequences were aligned to IMGT reference sequences. For a sequence to be retained, at least a six-nucleotide match to both a V gene segment and a J gene segment was required. A rearrangement was called productive if the CDR3 had no stop codons and remained in frame with V and J, and every other rearrangement was called non-productive. Following IMGT convention, CDR3 was defined as the stretch from the second conserved V-encoded cysteine to the conserved J-encoded phenylalanine. The earlier analysis of about 590 of the donors excluded sequences that lacked an unambiguous match to a single V gene segment. An earlier analysis of a few hundred of the donors called V segments functional above 56.7% productive rearrangements and segregating when the between-donor standard deviation exceeded 5%. A statistical classification framework was built to diagnose cytomegalovirus status from the catalog of TCR beta chain sequences. In a later analysis, V and J genes were assigned by comparing TCR nucleotide sequences against IMGT/GENE-DB human TR gene sequences. Using the TCRdist pipeline, a later analysis assigned CDR3 sequences along with most-parsimonious VDJ recombination scenarios. In a later analysis, each TCR beta chain was defined by its CDR3 amino acid sequence together with its V-gene family, and reads without a unique V-gene family were excluded. To address suspected cross-contamination and a sequencing artifact, a later analysis removed around 600 highly shared, low-generation-probability nucleotide sequences. For each public chain, a later analysis derived a clonal expansion index from normalized ranks of inferred template counts within each repertoire. Generation probabilities in a later analysis came from a VDJ recombination model fitted to out-of-frame rearrangements, and those results were checked against IGoR. In a later analysis, TCR-TCR, TCR-HLA and TCR-CMV co-occurrence was scored with hypergeometric tests, and a repertoire-size bias correction was applied to TCR pairs. To estimate false discovery rates, a later analysis permuted the HLA or CMV assignments 20 times. In a later analysis, co-occurring TCRs were grouped using DBSCAN, with TCRdist sequence similarity added in when clustering inside HLA-allele-positive subsets. Repertoires with fewer than 30,000 or more than 120,000 public chains were left out of co-occurrence clustering, as were a handful of repertoires with anomalous nucleotide sharing. Sourced from immuneACCESS, this table was stored by TCRdb with only in-frame sequences that have V and J called. A share of the clones is absent; for the studies checked, an unresolved V gene accounts for under half, and the remainder has no known explanation. The DNA gave D and trimming, while V, J and clone size come from that table. For this sample the table gives some 140,000 clones, of which approximately 80% were detected only once. Around 2.2% of the sample is held by the ten biggest clonotypes.

The germline V gene specifies MDHEN as CDR1 and SYDVKM as CDR2. The CDR3, cysteine through phenylalanine, is 11 amino acids long. The only DNA kept is the CDR3, 33 bases in frame from the first base. The V and J ends are trimmed by 5 bases and 4 bases, leaving 5 bases between them. The cohort comprised 710 or so healthy bone marrow donors. All cohort members were sampled while nominally healthy, although unrecorded immune exposures were likely present. The donor tested CMV seronegative, placing the donor among the 350 or so seronegative members of the cohort. Each donor provided a peripheral blood sample, and peripheral blood mononuclear cells were used for TCR beta sequencing. The Qiagen DNeasy Blood Extraction Kit was used to extract genomic DNA from the blood cell samples. As concerns this clone: What this receptor recognizes is not known. Per-base quality was not reported, and no clone a single base away is much larger than it.

The V and J segments used are TRBV28 and TRBJ1-2, with the D gene not clear enough to name. The receptor was derived from a man younger than 40 in good health and CMV-seronegative. Sequencing used PBMCs. In nucleotides, the sequence is TGTGCCAGCAGTGACTTCTATGGCTACACCTTC. Its translation reads: CASSDFYGYTF.